Shown below are 28 T cell receptor beta chains from a single sample sequenced in a study of T cell changes during pregnancy in multiple sclerosis. Assay: immunoSEQ multiplex PCR; the TCRdb copy retains only in-frame clones and omits some. Among 40,000 or so clones, about 88% were seen once, and the ten largest hold approximately 5.9%. Sample: peripheral blood, taken in the third trimester of pregnancy. The receptors stem from a female donor in good health, enrolled as a control in a pregnancy study.

This clone appeared once. This sequence joins TRBV5-6 and TRBJ2-4; 10 nucleotides agree with TRBD1. Germline V CDR1 and CDR2: SGHDT, YYEEEE. V lost 6 bases, J lost 6 bases, and 18 bases stayed unmatched. The CDR3 loop spans 18 amino acids. CDR3 sequence reads: CASNRADRGPDMGNIQYF. DNA for the CDR3: TGTGCCAGCAACCGAGCAGACAGGGGGCCGGACATGGGAAACATTCAGTACTTC.

This clone has only one observation. The chain uses TRBV4-1 and TRBJ2-7; a weak D match, TRBD2 (7 bases). The CDR3 contains 16 residues. CDR1 and CDR2 (germline): MGHRA, YSYEKL. The V and J ends lost 0 bases and 4 bases respectively, with 16 bases between them. CDR3 loop: CASSQDRGGLGYEQYF. The CDR3 nucleotides read TGCGCCAGCAGCCAAGATAGGGGGGGCTTGGGGTACGAGCAGTACTTC.

This clone was picked up one time. The gene calls are TRBV6-5 and TRBJ2-7; TRBD1 might be the D (5 bases). The germline gives CDR1 MNHEY, CDR2 SVGAGI. This CDR3 has 15 amino acids. V lost 4 bases to trimming and J lost 1 base, with 14 bases between them. This CDR3 reads CASSSLLGHSYEQYF. The CDR3 DNA reads TGTGCCAGCAGTTCACTCTTAGGACATTCCTACGAGCAGTACTTC.

This chain links TRBV19 with TRBJ2-1; no firm D call. With 4 bases removed from V and 5 bases from J, the gap between germline ends came to 12 bases. Germline V gene lookup returns CDR1 LNHDA and CDR2 SQIVND (reference sequence). The CDR3 runs to 14 residues. The CDR3 bases are TGTGCCAGTAGTAGCAGATTACCCGACAATGAGCAGTTCTTC. Residues: CASSSRLPDNEQFF.

The chain employs TRBV28 and TRBJ2-7, with a possible D match to TRBD2 (5 bases). Germline CDR1 MDHEN, CDR2 SYDVKM. The CDR3 runs 14 residues. Between the trimmed V and J ends, which lost 3 bases and 5 bases, there was a span of 14 bases. CDR3 loop: CASSFVGGGDEQYF. The DNA of the CDR3 is TGTGCCAGCAGTTTTGTAGGAGGTGGCGACGAGCAGTACTTC.

V gene TRBV25-1 combines with J gene TRBJ1-1; 7 nucleotides align to TRBD1. With V trimmed by 6 bases and J by 7 bases, 2 bases remained unmatched. Germline assignment: CDR1 MGHDK and CDR2 SYGVNS. The CDR3 is made up of 11 amino acids. The CDR3 DNA reads TGTGCCAGCAGCCGACAGGGTGAAGCTTTCTTT. The encoded protein is CASSRQGEAFF.

The chain links TRBV6-4 to TRBJ2-3; 7 bases line up with TRBD2. Germline-derived CDR1 and CDR2 are MRHNA and SNTAGT. The CDR3 is 16 residues long. The junction had 7 bases not matched to a gene; V was cut back by 3 bases and J by 1 base. The CDR3 reads CASSENEAGGTDTQYF. In DNA, the CDR3 is TGTGCCAGCAGTGAAAACGAGGCGGGGGGCACAGATACGCAGTATTTT.

CDR3 sequence (DNA): TGTGCCACCAAGAACGGGGTTAGCACAGATACGCAGTATTTT. Its protein is CATKNGVSTDTQYF. The chain joins TRBV15 to TRBJ2-3; weak D call: TRBD2 (5 bases). V was shortened by 7 bases and J by 0 bases, with 11 bases between the two germline ends. The CDR3 is made up of 14 amino acids. Germline V gene data show CDR1 as LNHNV and CDR2 as YYDKDF (reference sequence).

The chain is built from TRBV5-6 and TRBJ2-7; the match to TRBD2 covers 12 bases. The CDR3 contains 17 residues. The V and J ends lost 3 bases and 1 base, in that order; junction bases with no gene match: 8. From germline, CDR1 is SGHDT and CDR2 YYEEEE. The CDR3 coding sequence is TGTGCCAGCAGCTACGGACTAGCGGGAATCGGTTCCTACGAGCAGTACTTC. Its protein product is CASSYGLAGIGSYEQYF.

The gene calls are TRBV30 and TRBJ1-2; 9 nucleotides agree with TRBD1. The ends lost 2 bases at V and 4 bases at J; junction bases unmatched: 14. Germline V gives CDR1 GTSNPN, CDR2 SVGIG (reference sequence). The CDR3 runs 17 residues. In DNA, the CDR3 is TGTGCCTGGAGTCGCCCCGGACAGGGGACGGTTGGCTATGGCTACACCTTC. This gives the protein CAWSRPGQGTVGYGYTF.

This sequence joins TRBV27 and TRBJ1-3; D remains ambiguous. The CDR3 sequence is 14 residues long. The V and J ends lost 6 bases and 0 bases respectively, with 9 bases between them. From germline, CDR1 is MNHEY and CDR2 SMNVEV (reference sequence). For the CDR3, the DNA is TGTGCCAGCAGCCCTACGTCCTCTGGAAACACCATATATTTT. Encoded protein: CASSPTSSGNTIYF.

The V gene is TRBV28, the J gene TRBJ1-4; a weak D match, TRBD1 (6 bases). Germline V gives CDR1 MDHEN, CDR2 SYDVKM. Trimming pared 4 bases from V and 3 bases from J, leaving 21 bases between. The length of the CDR3 is 18 residues. The CDR3 loop reads CASSSALIPGVPNEKLFF. CDR3 bases: TGTGCCAGCAGTTCCGCCTTGATCCCAGGGGTTCCTAATGAAAAACTGTTTTTT.

The chain couples TRBV9 to TRBJ1-1; no firm D call. V was pared by 4 bases and J by 8 bases, with 21 bases between. The CDR3 totals 15 residues. Germline CDR1 is SGDLS and CDR2 is YYNGEE. This CDR3 is CASSPSELPSLEAFF. The CDR3 DNA is TGTGCCAGCAGCCCGTCCGAGCTGCCCTCGTTAGAAGCTTTCTTT. The entire variable domain, with the rest obtained from reference TRBV9 and TRBJ1-1, is as follows: DSGVTQTPKHLITATGQRVTLRCSPRSGDLSVYWYQQSLDQGLQFLIQYYNGEERAKGNILERFSAQQFPDLHSELNLSSLELGDSALYFCASSPSELPSLEAFFGQGTRLTVV.

The V call is TRBV6-5, the J call TRBJ1-1; the match to TRBD1 covers 7 bases. CDR3 length equals 13 residues. V gave up 6 bases and J gave up 4 bases; unmatched junction bases: 5. Per the germline V gene, CDR1 is MNHEY and CDR2 is SVGAGI. Here the CDR3 DNA reads TGTGCCAGCAGACCACAGGGGCTCACTGAAGCTTTCTTT. The encoded protein is CASRPQGLTEAFF.

This chain joins TRBV4-1 and TRBJ1-4; 10 nucleotides line up with TRBD1. The J segment lost 8 bases and the V segment lost 4 bases, leaving 7 bases of the junction unmatched. Germline V gene data show CDR1 as MGHRA and CDR2 as YSYEKL. The CDR3 totals 15 residues. CDR3 region: CASSPPGTGDEKLFF. CDR3 DNA: TGCGCCAGCAGCCCCCCCGGGACAGGGGACGAAAAACTGTTTTTT.

DNA for the CDR3: TGTGCCAGCACCAGGATGAACACTGAAGCTTTCTTT. The encoded protein is CASTRMNTEAFF. V is TRBV7-9 and J is TRBJ1-1; D is undetermined. This CDR3 contains 12 residues. Germline V gives CDR1 SEHNR, CDR2 FQNEAQ (reference sequence). V lost 7 bases to trimming and J lost 0 bases, with 6 bases between them.

Worth noting for this clone: Additional DNA sequences in this sample encode the identical CDR3. The chain joins TRBV7-3 to TRBJ2-5; TRBD2 might be the D (5 bases). CDR1 is SGHTA, CDR2 FQGTGA, per germline. The V end was cut by 5 bases, the J end by 3 bases, with 10 bases between. The CDR3 length is 13 residues. The CDR3 spells CASSPAGKETQYF. For the CDR3, the DNA is TGTGCCAGCAGCCCAGCCGGGAAAGAGACCCAGTACTTC.

This clone was observed a few times. This chain joins TRBV5-1 and TRBJ1-6; unclear D gene. CDR1 is SGHRS and CDR2 is YFSETQ in the germline V gene. The CDR3 is 14 residues long. V shed 4 bases and J shed 9 bases, with 14 bases lying between them. The CDR3 coding sequence is TGCGCCAGCAGCCCCGGGAGCAGCGGTTCACCCCTCCACTTT. Amino acid sequence: CASSPGSSGSPLHF.

The gene calls are TRBV6-4 and TRBJ1-5, with D perhaps TRBD1 (5 bases). CDR3 size: 14 residues. The V gene's germline CDR1 is MRHNA and CDR2 SNTAGT. V was cut by 3 bases and J by 6 bases, with 12 bases left in between. For the CDR3, the DNA is TGTGCCAGCAGTGAGGGCCAGGGAGGTCAGCCCCAGCATTTT. It is translated as CASSEGQGGQPQHF.

V usage is TRBV4-1 and J usage is TRBJ1-1; D might be TRBD1 (6 bases). CDR1 MGHRA and CDR2 YSYEKL come from the germline V gene. The germline V and J ends were trimmed by 4 bases and 1 base, with 13 bases remaining between them. The CDR3 has 15 residues. Written as DNA, the CDR3 is TGCGCCAGCAGCCCGGGGGGGGCCGCGAACACTGAAGCTTTCTTT. Translation gives CASSPGGAANTEAFF.

V is TRBV6-5 and J is TRBJ1-2; D remains unclear. The CDR3 has 14 residues. CDR1 is MNHEY, CDR2 SVGAGI, per germline. The V end lost 6 bases, the J end lost 2 bases, and 13 bases lay between the germline ends. This CDR3 is CASRLLESNYGYTF. The CDR3 DNA is TGTGCCAGCAGACTCCTGGAGTCGAACTATGGCTACACCTTC.

The CDR3 is CAISESGRIGTEAFF. The CDR3 DNA reads TGTGCCATCAGTGAGTCAGGGAGAATCGGCACTGAAGCTTTCTTT. This sequence joins TRBV10-3 and TRBJ1-1, with unresolved D. Germline V gene lookup returns CDR1 ENHRY and CDR2 SYGVKD. Between the trimmed V and J ends, which lost 0 bases and 4 bases, there was a span of 12 bases. This CDR3 has 15 residues.

The chain links TRBV5-1 to TRBJ1-1; D gene unclear. Germline CDR1 SGHRS, CDR2 YFSETQ. The ends were cut back, 0 bases at V and 2 bases at J, with 8 bases in the middle. This CDR3 has 14 amino acids. The CDR3 nucleotides read TGCGCCAGCAGCTTGGAACGGGTTAACACTGAAGCTTTCTTT. Encoded protein: CASSLERVNTEAFF. The variable domain in full, completed from reference TRBV5-1 and TRBJ1-1, reads KAGVTQTPRYLIKTRGQQVTLSCSPISGHRSVSWYQQTPGQGLQFLFEYFSETQRNKGNFPGRFSGRQFSNSRSEMNVSTLELGDSALYLCASSLERVNTEAFFGQGTRLTVV.

The chain recombines TRBV7-8 with TRBJ1-4, with 8 bases identical to TRBD1. The CDR3 extends over 15 amino acids. V gave up 4 bases and J gave up 8 bases; unmatched junction bases: 9. Per germline, CDR1 SGHVS and CDR2 FQNEAQ. CDR3 residues: CASSSRTGMREKLFF. The CDR3 DNA reads TGTGCCAGCAGCTCAAGGACAGGGATGAGGGAAAAACTGTTTTTT.

The rearrangement uses TRBV19 and TRBJ2-3, with 16 bases lining up with TRBD2. The CDR3 extends over 15 amino acids. V shed 9 bases, J shed 4 bases, and the junction held 4 bases outside the gene matches. CDR1 and CDR2 from the germline V gene are LNHDA and SQIVND (reference sequence). CDR3 protein: CASGTSGGAADTQYF. In nucleotides, the CDR3 is TGTGCCAGCGGGACTAGCGGGGGGGCCGCAGATACGCAGTATTTT. The full variable domain, rest sourced from reference TRBV19 and TRBJ2-3, is DGGITQSPKYLFRKEGQNVTLSCEQNLNHDAMYWYRQDPGQGLRLIYYSQIVNDFQKGDIAEGYSVSREKKESFPLTVTSAQKNPTAFYLCASGTSGGAADTQYFGPGTRLTVL.

The chain combines TRBV12-5 with TRBJ2-7; 8 nucleotides align to TRBD2. V was clipped by 2 bases and J by 6 bases; unmatched bases: 3. From germline, CDR1 is LGHNT and CDR2 FRNRAP. The CDR3 contains 13 residues. The CDR3 loop reads CASGLSGLAEQYF. CDR3 DNA: TGTGCTAGTGGTTTGTCAGGACTAGCCGAGCAGTACTTC.

V usage is TRBV7-3 and J usage is TRBJ1-4; D is possibly TRBD1 (5 bases). Germline V gene lookup returns CDR1 SGHTA and CDR2 FQGTGA. Trimming stripped 4 bases from V and 9 bases from J, with 21 bases between. The CDR3 is 16 residues long. CDR3 nucleotide sequence: TGTGCCAGCAGCTCGAAGTATAGGGGATTTGGGAAAAAACTGTTTTTT. Protein sequence: CASSSKYRGFGKKLFF.

V and J are TRBV10-2 and TRBJ2-2; D is uncertain. Trimming took off 2 bases at V and 4 bases at J, with 14 bases between the two ends. Germline loops: CDR1 WSHSY, CDR2 SAAADI. The length of the CDR3 is 16 residues. The CDR3 loop is CASSEGRGSSTGELFF. The DNA of the CDR3 is TGCGCCAGCAGTGAGGGCCGCGGTTCTAGCACCGGGGAGCTGTTTTTT.